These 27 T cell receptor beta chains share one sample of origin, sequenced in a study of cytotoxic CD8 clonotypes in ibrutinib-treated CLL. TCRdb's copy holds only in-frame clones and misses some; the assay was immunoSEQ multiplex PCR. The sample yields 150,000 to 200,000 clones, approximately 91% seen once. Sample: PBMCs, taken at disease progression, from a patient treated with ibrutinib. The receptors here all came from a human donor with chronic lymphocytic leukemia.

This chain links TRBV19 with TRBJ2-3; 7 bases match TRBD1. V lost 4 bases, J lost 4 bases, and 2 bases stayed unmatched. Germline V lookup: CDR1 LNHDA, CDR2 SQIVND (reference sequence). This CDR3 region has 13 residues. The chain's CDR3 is CASSRQGPDTQYF. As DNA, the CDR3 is TGTGCCAGTAGTAGACAGGGCCCAGATACGCAGTATTTT.

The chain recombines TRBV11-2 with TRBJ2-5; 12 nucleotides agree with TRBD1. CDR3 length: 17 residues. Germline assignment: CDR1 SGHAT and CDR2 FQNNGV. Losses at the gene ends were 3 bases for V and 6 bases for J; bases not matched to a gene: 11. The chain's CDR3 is CASSLEQGQGASQTQYF. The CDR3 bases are TGTGCCAGCAGCTTGGAACAGGGACAGGGGGCTTCGCAGACCCAGTACTTC.

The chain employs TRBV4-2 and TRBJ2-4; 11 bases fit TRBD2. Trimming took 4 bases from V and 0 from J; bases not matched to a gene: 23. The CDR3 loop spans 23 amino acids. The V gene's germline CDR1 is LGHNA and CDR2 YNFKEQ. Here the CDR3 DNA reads TGTGCCAGCAGCCCCGAGTGGGCTAGCGGGAGGTCCCTCGTTAATATAGCCAAAAACATTCAGTACTTC. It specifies CASSPEWASGRSLVNIAKNIQYF.

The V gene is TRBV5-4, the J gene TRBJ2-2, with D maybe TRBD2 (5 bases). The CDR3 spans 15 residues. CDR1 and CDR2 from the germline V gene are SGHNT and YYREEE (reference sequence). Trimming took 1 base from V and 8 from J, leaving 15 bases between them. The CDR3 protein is CASSLFLRAGGELFF. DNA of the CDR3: TGTGCCAGCAGCTTGTTTTTGAGGGCAGGTGGGGAGCTGTTTTTT.

CDR3 sequence reads: CASSPSGVGGDTEAFF. The CDR3 nucleotides are TGTGCCAGCAGCCCCTCGGGCGTGGGGGGGGACACTGAAGCTTTCTTT. V gene TRBV11-3 combines with J gene TRBJ1-1; TRBD1 is a possible D gene (5 bases). The CDR3 sequence is 16 residues long. Germline CDR1 and CDR2: SGHNT and YENEEA. Between the trimmed V and J ends, which lost 5 bases and 3 bases, there was a span of 19 bases.

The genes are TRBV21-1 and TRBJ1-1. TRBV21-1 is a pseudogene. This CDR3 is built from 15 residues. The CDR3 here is CANPGGAPSDTEAFF. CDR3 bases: TGTGCCAACCCGGGGGGGGCCCCGTCGGACACTGAAGCTTTCTTT.

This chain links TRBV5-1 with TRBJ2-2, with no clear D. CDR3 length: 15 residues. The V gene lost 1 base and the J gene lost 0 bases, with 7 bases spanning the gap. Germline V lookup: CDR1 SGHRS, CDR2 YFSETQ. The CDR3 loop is CASSLSPSNTGELFF. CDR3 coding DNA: TGCGCCAGCAGCTTGTCCCCATCGAACACCGGGGAGCTGTTTTTT.

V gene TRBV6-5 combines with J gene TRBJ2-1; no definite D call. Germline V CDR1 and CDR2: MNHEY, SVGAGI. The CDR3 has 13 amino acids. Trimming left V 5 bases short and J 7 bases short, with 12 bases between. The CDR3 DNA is TGTGCCAGCAGTCTGGGTCGGGCAAATGAGCAGTTCTTC. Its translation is CASSLGRANEQFF.

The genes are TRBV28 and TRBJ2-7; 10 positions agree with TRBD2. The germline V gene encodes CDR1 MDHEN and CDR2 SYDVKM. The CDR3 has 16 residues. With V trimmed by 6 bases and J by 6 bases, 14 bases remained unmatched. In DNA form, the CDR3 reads TGTGCCAGCAGACACTTGGGCTCTAGCGGGAGAGGCGAGCAGTACTTC. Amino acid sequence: CASRHLGSSGRGEQYF.

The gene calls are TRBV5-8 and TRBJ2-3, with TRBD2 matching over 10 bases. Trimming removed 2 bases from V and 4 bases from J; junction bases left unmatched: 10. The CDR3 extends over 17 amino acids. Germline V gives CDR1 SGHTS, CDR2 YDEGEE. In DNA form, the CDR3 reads TGTGCCAGCAGCTTACTCCTAGCGGGAGATCATTCAGATACGCAGTATTTT. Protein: CASSLLLAGDHSDTQYF.

The CDR3 nucleotides read TGTGCCAGCAGTACGGGACTAGCGGGAGTTTCTGAGCAGTTCTTC. This codes for CASSTGLAGVSEQFF. The genes are TRBV2 and TRBJ2-1; 14 positions agree with TRBD2. The CDR3 consists of 15 residues. V dropped 5 bases and J dropped 9; count of bases not matched to a gene: 6. Per the germline V gene, CDR1 is SNHLY and CDR2 is FYNNEI.

CDR3 residues: CASSEGGWTQYF. CDR3 coding DNA: TGTGCCAGCAGTGAAGGTGGTTGGACCCAGTACTTC. This chain connects TRBV6-1 to TRBJ2-5; no clear D. Germline V lookup: CDR1 MNHNS, CDR2 SASEGT. With 1 base removed from V and 7 bases from J, the gap between germline ends came to 7 bases. The CDR3 extends over 12 amino acids.

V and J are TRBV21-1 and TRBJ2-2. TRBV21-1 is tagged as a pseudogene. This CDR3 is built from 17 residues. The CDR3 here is CASSLRAGSPDAGELFF. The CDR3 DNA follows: TGTGCCAGCAGCCTAAGGGCAGGGAGCCCGGATGCCGGGGAGCTGTTTTTT.

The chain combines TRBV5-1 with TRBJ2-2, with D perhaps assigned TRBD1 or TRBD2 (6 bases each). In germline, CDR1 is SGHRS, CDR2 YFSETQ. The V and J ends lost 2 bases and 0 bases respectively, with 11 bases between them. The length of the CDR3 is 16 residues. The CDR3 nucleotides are TGCGCCAGCAGCTTCATCGGGGGCGCGAACACCGGGGAGCTGTTTTTT. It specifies CASSFIGGANTGELFF.

The CDR3 loop reads CASSVWDRSGTF. Here the CDR3 DNA reads TGTGCCAGCAGTGTTTGGGACAGGTCGGGCACCTTC. The V gene is TRBV6-1, the J gene TRBJ1-2; TRBD1 matches 8 bases. Germline V lookup: CDR1 MNHNS, CDR2 SASEGT. V lost 4 bases, J lost 13 bases, and 8 bases stayed unmatched. This CDR3 spans 12 amino acids.

Here the CDR3 DNA reads TGTGCCAGCATGCGACAGGGGAACACTGAAGCTTTCTTT. It translates to CASMRQGNTEAFF. J is TRBJ1-1 and V is TRBV5-5; 7 bases line up with TRBD1. The CDR3 sequence is 13 residues long. J was trimmed by 1 base and V by 6 bases; bases with no gene match: 3. In germline, CDR1 is SGHKS, CDR2 YYEKEE (reference sequence).

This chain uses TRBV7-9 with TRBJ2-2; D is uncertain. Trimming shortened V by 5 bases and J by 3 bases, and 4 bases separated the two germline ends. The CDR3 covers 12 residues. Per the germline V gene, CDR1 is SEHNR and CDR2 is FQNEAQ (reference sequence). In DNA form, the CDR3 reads TGTGCCAGCAGCATCCACACCGGGGAGCTGTTTTTT. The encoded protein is CASSIHTGELFF. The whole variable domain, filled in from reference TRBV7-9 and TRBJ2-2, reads DTGVSQNPRHKITKRGQNVTFRCDPISEHNRLYWYRQTLGQGPEFLTYFQNEAQLEKSRLLSDRFSAERPKGSFSTLEIQRTEQGDSAMYLCASSIHTGELFFGEGSRLTVL.

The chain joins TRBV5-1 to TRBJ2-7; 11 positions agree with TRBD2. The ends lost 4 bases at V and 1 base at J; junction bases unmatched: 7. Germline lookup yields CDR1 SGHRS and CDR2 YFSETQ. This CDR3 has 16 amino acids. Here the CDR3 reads CASSLLTSGSSYEQYF. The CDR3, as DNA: TGCGCCAGCAGCCTCCTAACTAGCGGGAGTTCCTACGAGCAGTACTTC.

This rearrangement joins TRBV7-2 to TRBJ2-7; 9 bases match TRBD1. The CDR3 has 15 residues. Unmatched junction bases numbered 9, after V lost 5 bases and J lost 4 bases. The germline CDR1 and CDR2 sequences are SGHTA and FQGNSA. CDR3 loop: CASSIHGTGIYEQYF. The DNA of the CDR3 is TGTGCCAGCAGCATACACGGGACAGGGATATACGAGCAGTACTTC.

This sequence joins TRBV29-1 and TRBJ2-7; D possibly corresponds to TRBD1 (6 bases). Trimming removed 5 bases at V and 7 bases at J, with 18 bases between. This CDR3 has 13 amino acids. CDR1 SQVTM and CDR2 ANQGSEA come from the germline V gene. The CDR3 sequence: CSVRLPERGEQYF. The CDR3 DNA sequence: TGCAGCGTTCGGCTTCCGGAGAGGGGGGAGCAGTACTTC.

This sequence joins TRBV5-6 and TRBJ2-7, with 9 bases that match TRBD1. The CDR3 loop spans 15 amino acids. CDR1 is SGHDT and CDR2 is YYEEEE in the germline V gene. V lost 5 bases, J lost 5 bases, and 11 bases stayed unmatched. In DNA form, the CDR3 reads TGTGCCAGCAGGCCCGCCGGGACAGGGAGAAACGAGCAGTACTTC. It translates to CASRPAGTGRNEQYF.

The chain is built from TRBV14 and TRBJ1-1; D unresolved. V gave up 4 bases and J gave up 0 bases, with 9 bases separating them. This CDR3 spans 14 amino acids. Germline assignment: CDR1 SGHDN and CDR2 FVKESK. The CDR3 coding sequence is TGTGCCAGCAGCCTCAAGCCGGTGAACACTGAAGCTTTCTTT. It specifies CASSLKPVNTEAFF. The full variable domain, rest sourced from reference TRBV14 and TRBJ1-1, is EAGVTQFPSHSVIEKGQTVTLRCDPISGHDNLYWYRRVMGKEIKFLLHFVKESKQDESGMPNNRFLAERTGGTYSTLKVQPAELEDSGVYFCASSLKPVNTEAFFGQGTRLTVV.

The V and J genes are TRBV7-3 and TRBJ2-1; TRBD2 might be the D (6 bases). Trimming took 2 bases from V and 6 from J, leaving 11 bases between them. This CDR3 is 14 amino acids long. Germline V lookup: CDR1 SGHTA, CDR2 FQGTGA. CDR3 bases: TGTGCCAGCAGCTTAGACGGGAGAGCCAATGAGCAGTTCTTC. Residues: CASSLDGRANEQFF.

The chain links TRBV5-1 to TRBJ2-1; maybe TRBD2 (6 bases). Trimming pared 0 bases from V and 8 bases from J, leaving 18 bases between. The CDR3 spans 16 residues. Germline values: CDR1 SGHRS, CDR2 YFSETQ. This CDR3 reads CASSLGSREPFDEQFF. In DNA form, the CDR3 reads TGCGCCAGCAGCTTGGGGAGCCGGGAGCCCTTCGATGAGCAGTTCTTC.

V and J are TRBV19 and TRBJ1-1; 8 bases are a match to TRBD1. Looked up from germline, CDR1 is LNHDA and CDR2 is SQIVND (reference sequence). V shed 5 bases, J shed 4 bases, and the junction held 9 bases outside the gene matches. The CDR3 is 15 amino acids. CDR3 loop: CASSESGGWGTEAFF. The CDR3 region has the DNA TGTGCCAGTAGTGAATCAGGGGGCTGGGGCACTGAAGCTTTCTTT.

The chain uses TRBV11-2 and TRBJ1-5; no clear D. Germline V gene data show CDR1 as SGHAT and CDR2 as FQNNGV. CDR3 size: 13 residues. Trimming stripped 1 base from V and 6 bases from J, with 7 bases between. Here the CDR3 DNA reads TGTGCCAGCAGCTTAGGCGTTAGTCAGCCCCAGCATTTT. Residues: CASSLGVSQPQHF.

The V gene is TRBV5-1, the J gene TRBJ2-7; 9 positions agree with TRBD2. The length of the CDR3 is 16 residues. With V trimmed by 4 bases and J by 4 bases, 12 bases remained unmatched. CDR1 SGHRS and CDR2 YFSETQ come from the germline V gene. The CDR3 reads CASSLDLAGAVYEQYF. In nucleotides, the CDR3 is TGCGCCAGCAGCCTAGACTTAGCGGGAGCGGTGTACGAGCAGTACTTC.